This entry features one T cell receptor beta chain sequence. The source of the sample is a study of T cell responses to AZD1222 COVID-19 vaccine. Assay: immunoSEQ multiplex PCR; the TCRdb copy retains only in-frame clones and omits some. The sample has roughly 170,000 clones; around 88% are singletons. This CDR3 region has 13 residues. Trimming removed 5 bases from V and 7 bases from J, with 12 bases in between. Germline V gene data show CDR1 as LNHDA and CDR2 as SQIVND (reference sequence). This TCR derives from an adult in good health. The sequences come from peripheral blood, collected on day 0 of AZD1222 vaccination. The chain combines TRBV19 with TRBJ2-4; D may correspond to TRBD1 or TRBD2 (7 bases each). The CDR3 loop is CASSAGGVNIQYF. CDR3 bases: TGTGCCAGTAGTGCAGGGGGGGTGAACATTCAGTACTTC.